The clone carrying this T cell receptor (beta chain) came up many times. The sample is drawn from a study of T cells in Graves' hyperthyroidism and ophthalmopathy. TCR beta CDR3 sequences were amplified from RNA transcripts. The HTBI set primed first-round TCR CDR3 RT-PCR. TCRdb re-called the multiplex PCR reads with MiXCR, one entry per CDR3 protein. Here the sample spans about 180,000 distinct CDR3 sequences, over 15% being singletons. The hyperthyroidism patients had all been newly diagnosed, and their disease duration was under 2 months. Their ages ranged from 18 to 65 years. Looked up from germline, CDR1 is DFQATT and CDR2 is SNEGSKA (reference sequence). V shed 0 bases and J shed 3 bases, with 18 bases lying between them. CDR3 size: 16 residues.

This receptor was obtained from a woman aged 50 to 60 with Graves' hyperthyroidism. The specimen was blood. The chain recombines TRBV20-1 with TRBJ2-7; D might be TRBD1 or TRBD2, each matching 6 bases. CDR3 nucleotide sequence: TGCAGTGCTAGAGAGGTGGGGGGCCGTCAATTCTACGAGCAGTACTTC. Translated, it gives CSAREVGGRQFYEQYF.